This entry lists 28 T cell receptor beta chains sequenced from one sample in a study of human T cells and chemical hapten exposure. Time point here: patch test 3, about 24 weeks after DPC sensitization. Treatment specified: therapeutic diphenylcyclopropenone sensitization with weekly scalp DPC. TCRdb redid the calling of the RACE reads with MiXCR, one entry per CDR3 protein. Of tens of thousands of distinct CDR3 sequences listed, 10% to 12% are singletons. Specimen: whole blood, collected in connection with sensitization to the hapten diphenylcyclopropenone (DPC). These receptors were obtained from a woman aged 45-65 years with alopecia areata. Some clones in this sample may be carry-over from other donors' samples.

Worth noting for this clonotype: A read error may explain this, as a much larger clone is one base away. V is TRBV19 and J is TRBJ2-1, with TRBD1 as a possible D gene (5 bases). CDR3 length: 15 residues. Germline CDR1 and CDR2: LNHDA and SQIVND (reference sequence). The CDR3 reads CACRTTASSYNEQFF. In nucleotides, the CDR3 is TGTGCCTGTAGGACGACAGCGAGCTCCTACAATGAGCAGTTCTTC.

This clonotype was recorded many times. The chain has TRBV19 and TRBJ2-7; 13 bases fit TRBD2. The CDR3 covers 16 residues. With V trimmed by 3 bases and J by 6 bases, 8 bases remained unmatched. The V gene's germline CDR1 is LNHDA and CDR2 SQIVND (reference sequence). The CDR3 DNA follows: TGTGCCAGTAGTATGAGACTAGCGGGAGGTAAAGGCGAGCAGTACTTC. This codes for CASSMRLAGGKGEQYF. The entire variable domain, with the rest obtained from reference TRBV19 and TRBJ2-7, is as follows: DGGITQSPKYLFRKEGQNVTLSCEQNLNHDAMYWYRQDPGQGLRLIYYSQIVNDFQKGDIAEGYSVSREKKESFPLTVTSAQKNPTAFYLCASSMRLAGGKGEQYFGPGTRLTVT.

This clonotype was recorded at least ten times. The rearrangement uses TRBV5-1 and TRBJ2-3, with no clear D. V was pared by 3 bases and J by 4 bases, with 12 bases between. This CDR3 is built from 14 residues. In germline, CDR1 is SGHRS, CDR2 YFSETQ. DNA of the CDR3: TGCGCCAGCAGCTGGTCCTTAGAGGCAGATACGCAGTATTTT. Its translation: CASSWSLEADTQYF.

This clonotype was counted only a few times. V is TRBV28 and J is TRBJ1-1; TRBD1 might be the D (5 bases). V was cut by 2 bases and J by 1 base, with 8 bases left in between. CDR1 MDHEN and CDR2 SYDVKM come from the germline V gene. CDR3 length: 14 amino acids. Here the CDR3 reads CASSLRQTNTEAFF. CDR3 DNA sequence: TGTGCCAGCAGTTTAAGACAGACGAACACTGAAGCTTTCTTT.

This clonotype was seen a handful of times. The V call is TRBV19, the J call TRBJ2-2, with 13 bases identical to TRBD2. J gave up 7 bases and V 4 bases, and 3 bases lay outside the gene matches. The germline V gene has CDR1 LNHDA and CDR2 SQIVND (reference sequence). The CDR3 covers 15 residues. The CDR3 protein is CASSRTSGSHGELFF. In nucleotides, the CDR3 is TGTGCCAGTAGTAGGACTAGCGGGAGTCACGGGGAGCTGTTTTTT.

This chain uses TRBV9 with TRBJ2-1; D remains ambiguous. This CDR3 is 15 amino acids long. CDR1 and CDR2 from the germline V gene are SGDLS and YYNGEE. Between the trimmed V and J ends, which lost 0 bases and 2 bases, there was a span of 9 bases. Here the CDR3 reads CASSVGHWAYNEQFF. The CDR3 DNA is TGTGCCAGCAGCGTAGGCCACTGGGCCTACAATGAGCAGTTCTTC.

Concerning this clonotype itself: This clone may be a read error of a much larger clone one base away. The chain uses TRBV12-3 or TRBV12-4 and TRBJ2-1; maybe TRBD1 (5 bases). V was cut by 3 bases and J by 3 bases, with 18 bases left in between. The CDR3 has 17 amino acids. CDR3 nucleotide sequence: TGTGCCAGCAGTTTCGACCAAATGAGAAGGGGCTACAATGAGCAGTTCTTC. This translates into CASSFDQMRRGYNEQFF.

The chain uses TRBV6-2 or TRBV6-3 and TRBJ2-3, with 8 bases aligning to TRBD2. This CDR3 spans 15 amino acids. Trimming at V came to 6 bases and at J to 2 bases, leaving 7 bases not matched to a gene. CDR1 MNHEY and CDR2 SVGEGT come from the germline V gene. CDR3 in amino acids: CASSAGAGATDTQYF. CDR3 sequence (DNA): TGTGCCAGCAGCGCCGGAGCGGGGGCCACAGATACGCAGTATTTT.

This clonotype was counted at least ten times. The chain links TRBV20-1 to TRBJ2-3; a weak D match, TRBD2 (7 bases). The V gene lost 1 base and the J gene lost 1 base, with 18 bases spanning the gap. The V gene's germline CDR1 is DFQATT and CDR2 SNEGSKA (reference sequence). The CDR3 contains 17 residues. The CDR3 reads CSARALGGASRTDTQYF. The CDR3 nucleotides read TGCAGTGCTAGAGCTTTGGGGGGGGCCTCCCGCACAGATACGCAGTATTTT.

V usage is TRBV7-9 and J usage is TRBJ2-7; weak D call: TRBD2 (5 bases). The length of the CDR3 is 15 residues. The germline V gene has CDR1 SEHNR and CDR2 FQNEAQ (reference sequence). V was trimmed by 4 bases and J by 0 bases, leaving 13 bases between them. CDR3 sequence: CASSYGEWSSYEQYF. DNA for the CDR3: TGTGCCAGCAGCTATGGGGAGTGGAGCTCCTACGAGCAGTACTTC.

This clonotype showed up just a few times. CDR3 residues: CASRDLSTPQHF. The CDR3 DNA sequence: TGTGCCAGCAGGGACCTTTCTACGCCCCAGCATTTT. The rearrangement uses TRBV2 and TRBJ1-5; D remains unclear. This CDR3 has 12 residues. Trimming removed 6 bases at V and 9 bases at J, with 12 bases between. Germline CDR1 is SNHLY and CDR2 is FYNNEI.

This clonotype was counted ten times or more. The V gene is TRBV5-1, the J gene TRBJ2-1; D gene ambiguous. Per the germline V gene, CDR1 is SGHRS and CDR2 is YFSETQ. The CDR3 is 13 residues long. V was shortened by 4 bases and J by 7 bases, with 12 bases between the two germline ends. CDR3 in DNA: TGCGCCAGCAGCCCTCTAGTTGGGAATGAGCAGTTCTTC. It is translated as CASSPLVGNEQFF.

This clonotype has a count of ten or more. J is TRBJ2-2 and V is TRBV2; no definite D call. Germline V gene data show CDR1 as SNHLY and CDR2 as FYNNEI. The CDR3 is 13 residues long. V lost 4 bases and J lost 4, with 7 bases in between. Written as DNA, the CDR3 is TGTGCCAGCAGTGTTCAGCCCACCGGGGAGCTGTTTTTT. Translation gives CASSVQPTGELFF.

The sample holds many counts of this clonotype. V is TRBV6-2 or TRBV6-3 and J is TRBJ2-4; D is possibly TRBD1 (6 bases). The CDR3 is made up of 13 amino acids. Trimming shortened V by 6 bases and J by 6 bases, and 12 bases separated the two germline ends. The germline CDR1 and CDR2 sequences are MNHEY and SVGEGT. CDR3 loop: CASSSTGPNIQYF. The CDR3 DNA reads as TGTGCCAGCAGCAGTACAGGGCCAAACATTCAGTACTTC.

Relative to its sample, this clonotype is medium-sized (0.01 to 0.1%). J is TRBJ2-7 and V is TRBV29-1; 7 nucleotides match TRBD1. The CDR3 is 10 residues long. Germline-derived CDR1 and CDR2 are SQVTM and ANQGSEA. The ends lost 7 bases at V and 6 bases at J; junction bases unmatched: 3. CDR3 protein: CSARQGEQYF. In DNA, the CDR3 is TGCAGCGCCCGACAGGGCGAGCAGTACTTC.

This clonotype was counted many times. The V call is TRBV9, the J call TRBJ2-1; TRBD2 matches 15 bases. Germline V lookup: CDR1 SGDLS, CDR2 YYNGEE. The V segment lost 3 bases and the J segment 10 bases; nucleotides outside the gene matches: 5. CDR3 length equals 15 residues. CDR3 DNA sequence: TGTGCCAGCAGCGCCGGACTAGCGGGAGGGGGAGAGCAGTTCTTC. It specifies CASSAGLAGGGEQFF.

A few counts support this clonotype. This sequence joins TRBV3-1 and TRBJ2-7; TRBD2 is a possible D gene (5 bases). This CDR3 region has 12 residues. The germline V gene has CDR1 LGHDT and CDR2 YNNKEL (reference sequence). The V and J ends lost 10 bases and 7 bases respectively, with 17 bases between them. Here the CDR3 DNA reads TGTGCCATTTGGACTGCTCTACGGGAGCAGTACTTC. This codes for CAIWTALREQYF.

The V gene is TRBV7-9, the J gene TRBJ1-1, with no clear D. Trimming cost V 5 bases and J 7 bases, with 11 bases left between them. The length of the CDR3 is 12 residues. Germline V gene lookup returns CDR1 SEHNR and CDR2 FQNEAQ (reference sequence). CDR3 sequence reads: CASSPRRGEAFF. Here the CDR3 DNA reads TGTGCCAGCAGCCCACGACGGGGTGAAGCTTTCTTT.

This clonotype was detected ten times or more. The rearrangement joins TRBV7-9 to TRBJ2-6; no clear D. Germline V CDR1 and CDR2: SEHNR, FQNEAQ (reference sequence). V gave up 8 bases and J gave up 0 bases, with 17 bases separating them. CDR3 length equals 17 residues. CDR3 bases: TGTGCCAGCGAACGCTTAGCAAGTGGCTCTGGGGCCAACGTCCTGACTTTC. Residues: CASERLASGSGANVLTF.

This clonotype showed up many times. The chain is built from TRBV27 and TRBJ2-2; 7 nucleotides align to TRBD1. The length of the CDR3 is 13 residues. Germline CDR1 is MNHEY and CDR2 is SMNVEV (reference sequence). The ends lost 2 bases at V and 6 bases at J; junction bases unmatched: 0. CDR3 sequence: CASSLQGAGELFF. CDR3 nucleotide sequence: TGTGCCAGCAGTTTACAGGGGGCCGGGGAGCTGTTTTTT.

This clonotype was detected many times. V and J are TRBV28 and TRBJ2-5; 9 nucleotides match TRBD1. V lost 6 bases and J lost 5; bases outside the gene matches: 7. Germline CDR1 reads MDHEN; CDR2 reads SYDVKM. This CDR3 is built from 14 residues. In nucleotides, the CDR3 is TGTGCCAGCAGCCGTCGGACAGGGGCGGAGACCCAGTACTTC. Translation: CASSRRTGAETQYF.

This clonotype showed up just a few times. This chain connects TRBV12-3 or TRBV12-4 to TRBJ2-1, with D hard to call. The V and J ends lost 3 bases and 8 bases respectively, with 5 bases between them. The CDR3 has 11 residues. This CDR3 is CASSFTHEQFF. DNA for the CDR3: TGTGCCAGCAGTTTTACGCATGAGCAGTTCTTC.

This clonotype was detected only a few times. CDR3 residues: CASSFTGGTEAFF. The CDR3, as DNA: TGCGCCAGCAGCTTCACAGGGGGAACTGAAGCTTTCTTT. The chain links TRBV5-1 to TRBJ1-1, with 8 bases fitting TRBD1. The CDR3 runs to 13 residues. Trimming at V came to 2 bases and at J to 5 bases, leaving 2 bases not matched to a gene. Germline CDR1 is SGHRS and CDR2 is YFSETQ.

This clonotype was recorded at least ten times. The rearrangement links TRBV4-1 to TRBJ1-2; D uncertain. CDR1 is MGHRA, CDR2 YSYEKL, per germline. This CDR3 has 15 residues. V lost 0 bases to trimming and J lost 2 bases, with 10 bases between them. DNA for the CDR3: TGCGCCAGCAGCCAAGAGGACCGGGCCAACTATGGCTACACCTTC. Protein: CASSQEDRANYGYTF.

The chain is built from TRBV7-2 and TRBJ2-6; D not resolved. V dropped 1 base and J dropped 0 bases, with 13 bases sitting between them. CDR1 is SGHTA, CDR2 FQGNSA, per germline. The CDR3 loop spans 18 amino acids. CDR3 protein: CASSLDAPQSSGANVLTF. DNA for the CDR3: TGTGCCAGCAGCTTAGACGCCCCTCAGAGCTCTGGGGCCAACGTCCTGACTTTC. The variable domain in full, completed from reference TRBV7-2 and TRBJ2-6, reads GAGVSQSPSNKVTEKGKDVELRCDPISGHTALYWYRQSLGQGLEFLIYFQGNSAPDKSGLPSDRFSAERTGGSVSTLTIQRTQQEDSAVYLCASSLDAPQSSGANVLTFGAGSRLTVL.

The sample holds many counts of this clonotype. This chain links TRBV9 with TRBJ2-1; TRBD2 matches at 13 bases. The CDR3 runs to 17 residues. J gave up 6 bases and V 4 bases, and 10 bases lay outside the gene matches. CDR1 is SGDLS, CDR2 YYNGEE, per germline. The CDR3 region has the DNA TGTGCCAGCAGCACCCCTCCCGGACTAGCGGGAGCCAATGAGCAGTTCTTC. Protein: CASSTPPGLAGANEQFF.

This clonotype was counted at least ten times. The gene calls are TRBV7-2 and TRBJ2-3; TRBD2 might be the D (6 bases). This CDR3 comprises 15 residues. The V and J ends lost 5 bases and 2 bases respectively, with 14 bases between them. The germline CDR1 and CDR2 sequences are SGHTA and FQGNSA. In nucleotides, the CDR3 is TGTGCCAGCAGCGGGGACTGGGATCCCACAGATACGCAGTATTTT. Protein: CASSGDWDPTDTQYF.

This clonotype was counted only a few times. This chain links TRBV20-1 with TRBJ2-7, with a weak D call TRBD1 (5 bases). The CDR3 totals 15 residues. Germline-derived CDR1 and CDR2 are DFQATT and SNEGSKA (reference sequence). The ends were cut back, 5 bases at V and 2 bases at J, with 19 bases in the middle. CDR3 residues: CSAPRDIAGTYEQYF. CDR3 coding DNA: TGCAGTGCTCCTAGAGATATTGCAGGGACCTACGAGCAGTACTTC.